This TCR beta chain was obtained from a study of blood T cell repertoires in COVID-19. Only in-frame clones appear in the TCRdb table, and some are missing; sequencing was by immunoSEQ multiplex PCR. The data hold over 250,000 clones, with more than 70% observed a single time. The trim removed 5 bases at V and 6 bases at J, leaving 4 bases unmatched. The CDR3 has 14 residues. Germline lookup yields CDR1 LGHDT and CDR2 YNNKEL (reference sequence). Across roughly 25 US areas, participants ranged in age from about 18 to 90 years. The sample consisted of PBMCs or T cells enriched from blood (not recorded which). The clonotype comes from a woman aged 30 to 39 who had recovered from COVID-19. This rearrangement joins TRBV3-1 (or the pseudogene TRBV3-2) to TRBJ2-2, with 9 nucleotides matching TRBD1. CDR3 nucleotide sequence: TGTGCCAGCAGCGGGACAGGGTTGGCCGGGGAGCTGTTTTTT. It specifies CASSGTGLAGELFF.